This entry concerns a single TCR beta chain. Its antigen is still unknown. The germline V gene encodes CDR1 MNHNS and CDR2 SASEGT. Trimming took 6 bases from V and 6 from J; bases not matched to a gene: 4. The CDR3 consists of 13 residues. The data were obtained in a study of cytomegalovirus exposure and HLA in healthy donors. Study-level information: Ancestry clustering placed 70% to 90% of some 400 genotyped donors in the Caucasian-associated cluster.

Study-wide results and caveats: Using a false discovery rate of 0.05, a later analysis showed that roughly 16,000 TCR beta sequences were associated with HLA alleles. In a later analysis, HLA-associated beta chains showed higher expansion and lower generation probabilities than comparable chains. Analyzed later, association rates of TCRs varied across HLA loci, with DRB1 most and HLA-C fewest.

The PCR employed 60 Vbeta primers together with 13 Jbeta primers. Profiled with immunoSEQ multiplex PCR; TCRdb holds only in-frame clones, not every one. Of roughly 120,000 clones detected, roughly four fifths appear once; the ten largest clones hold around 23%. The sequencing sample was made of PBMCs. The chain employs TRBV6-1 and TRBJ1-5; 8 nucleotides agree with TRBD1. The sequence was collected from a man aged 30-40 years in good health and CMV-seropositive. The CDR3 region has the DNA TGTGCCAGCAGGAGACAGGGGAGTCAGCCCCAGCATTTT. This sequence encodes CASRRQGSQPQHF.